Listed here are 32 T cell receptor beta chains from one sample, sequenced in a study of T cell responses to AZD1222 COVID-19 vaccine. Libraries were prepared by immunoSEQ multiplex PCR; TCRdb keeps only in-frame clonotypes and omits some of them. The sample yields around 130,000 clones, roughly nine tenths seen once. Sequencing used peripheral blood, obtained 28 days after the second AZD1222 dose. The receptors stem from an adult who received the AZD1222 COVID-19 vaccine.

This CDR3 reads CASSLGGGSLGQKFF. The CDR3 DNA follows: TGCGCCAGCAGCTTGGGGGGTGGCTCCTTAGGCCAAAAGTTCTTC. The chain recombines TRBV5-1 with TRBJ2-1; D ambiguous. The V end lost 0 bases, the J end lost 14 bases, and 21 bases lay between the germline ends. CDR1 is SGHRS, CDR2 YFSETQ, per germline. The CDR3 is made up of 15 amino acids.

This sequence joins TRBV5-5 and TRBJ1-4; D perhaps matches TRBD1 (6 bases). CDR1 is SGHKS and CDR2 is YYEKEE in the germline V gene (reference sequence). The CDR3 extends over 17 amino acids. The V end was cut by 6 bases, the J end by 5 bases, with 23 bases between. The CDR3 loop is CASMRGHTITPNEKLFF. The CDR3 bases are TGTGCCAGCATGAGGGGACACACTATCACCCCAAATGAAAAACTGTTTTTT. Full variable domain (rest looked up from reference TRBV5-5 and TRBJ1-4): DAGVTQSPTHLIKTRGQQVTLRCSPISGHKSVSWYQQVLGQGPQFIFQYYEKEERGRGNFPDRFSARQFPNYSSELNVNALLLGDSALYLCASMRGHTITPNEKLFFGSGTQLSVL.

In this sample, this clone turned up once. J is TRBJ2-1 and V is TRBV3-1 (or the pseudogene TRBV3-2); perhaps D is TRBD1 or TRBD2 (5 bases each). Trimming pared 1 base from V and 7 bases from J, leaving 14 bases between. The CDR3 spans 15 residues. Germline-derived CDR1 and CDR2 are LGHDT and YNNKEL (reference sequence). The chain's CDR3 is CASSQGGPRLNEQFF. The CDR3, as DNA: TGTGCCAGCAGCCAAGGGGGACCCCGGCTGAATGAGCAGTTCTTC.

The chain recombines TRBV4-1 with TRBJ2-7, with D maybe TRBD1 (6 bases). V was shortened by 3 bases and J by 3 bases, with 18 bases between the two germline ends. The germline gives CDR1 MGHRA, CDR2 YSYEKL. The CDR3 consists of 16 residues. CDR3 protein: CASSQSLAGQFYEQYF. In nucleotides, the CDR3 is TGCGCCAGCAGCCAGTCCCTCGCTGGACAGTTCTACGAGCAGTACTTC.

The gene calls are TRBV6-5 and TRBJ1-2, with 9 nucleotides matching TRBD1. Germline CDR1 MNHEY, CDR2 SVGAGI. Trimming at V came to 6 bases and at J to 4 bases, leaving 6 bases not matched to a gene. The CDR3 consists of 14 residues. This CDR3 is CASRIGQGIYGYTF. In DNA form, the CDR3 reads TGTGCCAGCAGAATTGGACAGGGGATCTATGGCTACACCTTC.

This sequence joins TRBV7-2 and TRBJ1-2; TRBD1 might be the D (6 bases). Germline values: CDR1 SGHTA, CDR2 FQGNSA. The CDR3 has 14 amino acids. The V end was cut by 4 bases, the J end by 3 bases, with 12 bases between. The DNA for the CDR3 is TGTGCCAGCAGCTCGATCAGGGGAGACTATGGCTACACCTTC. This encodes CASSSIRGDYGYTF. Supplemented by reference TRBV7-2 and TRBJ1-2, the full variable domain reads GAGVSQSPSNKVTEKGKDVELRCDPISGHTALYWYRQSLGQGLEFLIYFQGNSAPDKSGLPSDRFSAERTGGSVSTLTIQRTQQEDSAVYLCASSSIRGDYGYTFGSGTRLTVV.

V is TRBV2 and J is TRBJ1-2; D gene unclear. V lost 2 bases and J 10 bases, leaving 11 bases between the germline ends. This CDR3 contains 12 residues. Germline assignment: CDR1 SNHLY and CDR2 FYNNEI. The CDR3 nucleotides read TGTGCCAGCAGTGAATGGACGTGGACCTACACCTTC. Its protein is CASSEWTWTYTF.

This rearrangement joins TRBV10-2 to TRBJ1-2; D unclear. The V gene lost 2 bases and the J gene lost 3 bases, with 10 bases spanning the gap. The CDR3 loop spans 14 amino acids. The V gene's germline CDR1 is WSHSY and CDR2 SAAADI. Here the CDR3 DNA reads TGCGCCAGCAGTGAGATACAGTCCTACTATGGCTACACCTTC. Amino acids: CASSEIQSYYGYTF.

The chain's CDR3 is CASSLARSGTGGNTQYF. The CDR3 coding sequence is TGCGCCAGCAGCTTGGCGCGATCCGGGACAGGGGGTAATACGCAGTATTTT. V gene TRBV5-1 combines with J gene TRBJ2-3; 11 positions agree with TRBD1. The ends lost 0 bases at V and 7 bases at J; junction bases unmatched: 10. Per the germline V gene, CDR1 is SGHRS and CDR2 is YFSETQ. There are 17 residues in the CDR3.

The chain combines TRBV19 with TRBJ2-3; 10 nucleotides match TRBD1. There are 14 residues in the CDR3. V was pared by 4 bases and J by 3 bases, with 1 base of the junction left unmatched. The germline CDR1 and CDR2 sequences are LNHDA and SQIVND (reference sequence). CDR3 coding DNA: TGTGCCAGTAGTAGGACAGGGGGGACAGATACGCAGTATTTT. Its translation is CASSRTGGTDTQYF.

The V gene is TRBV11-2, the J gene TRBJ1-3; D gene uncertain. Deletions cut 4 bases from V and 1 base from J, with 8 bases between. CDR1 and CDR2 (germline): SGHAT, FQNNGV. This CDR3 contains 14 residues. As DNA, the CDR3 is TGTGCCAGCAGCTCCAGCCGGTCTGGAAACACCATATATTTT. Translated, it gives CASSSSRSGNTIYF.

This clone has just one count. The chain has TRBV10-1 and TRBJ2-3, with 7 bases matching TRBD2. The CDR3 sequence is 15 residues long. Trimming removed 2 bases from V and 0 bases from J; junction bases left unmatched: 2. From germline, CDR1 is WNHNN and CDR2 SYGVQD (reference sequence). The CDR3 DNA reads TGCGCCAGCAGTGAGACCGGGGGGAGCACAGATACGCAGTATTTT. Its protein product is CASSETGGSTDTQYF.

The chain's CDR3 is CASSPGGERGYEQYF. CDR3 DNA: TGTGCCAGCAGTCCCGGGGGAGAGCGAGGGTACGAGCAGTACTTC. The rearrangement links TRBV7-8 to TRBJ2-7, with D tentatively TRBD2 (6 bases). Germline V gene sequence: CDR1 SGHVS, CDR2 FQNEAQ. This CDR3 region has 15 residues. Trimming took off 6 bases at V and 4 bases at J, with 19 bases between the two ends.

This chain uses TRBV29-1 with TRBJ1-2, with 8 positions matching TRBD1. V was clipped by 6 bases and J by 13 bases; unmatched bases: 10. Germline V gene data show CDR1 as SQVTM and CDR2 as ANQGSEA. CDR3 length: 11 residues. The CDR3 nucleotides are TGCAGCGTACAACAGGGGGAGCAAATCACCTTC. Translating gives CSVQQGEQITF.

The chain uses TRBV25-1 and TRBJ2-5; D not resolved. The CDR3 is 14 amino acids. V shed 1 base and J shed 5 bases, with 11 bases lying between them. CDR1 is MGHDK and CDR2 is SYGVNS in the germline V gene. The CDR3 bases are TGTGCCAGCAGTGAATTAATGGAACGGGAGACCCAGTACTTC. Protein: CASSELMERETQYF.

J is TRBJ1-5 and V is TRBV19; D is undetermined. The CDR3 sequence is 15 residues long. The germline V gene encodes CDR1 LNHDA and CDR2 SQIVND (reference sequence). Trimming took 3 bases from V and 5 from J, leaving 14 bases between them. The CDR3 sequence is CASSMGWQPYQPQHF. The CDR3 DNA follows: TGTGCCAGTAGTATGGGATGGCAACCCTATCAGCCCCAGCATTTT. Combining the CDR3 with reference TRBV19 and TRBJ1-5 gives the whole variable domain DGGITQSPKYLFRKEGQNVTLSCEQNLNHDAMYWYRQDPGQGLRLIYYSQIVNDFQKGDIAEGYSVSREKKESFPLTVTSAQKNPTAFYLCASSMGWQPYQPQHFGDGTRLSIL.

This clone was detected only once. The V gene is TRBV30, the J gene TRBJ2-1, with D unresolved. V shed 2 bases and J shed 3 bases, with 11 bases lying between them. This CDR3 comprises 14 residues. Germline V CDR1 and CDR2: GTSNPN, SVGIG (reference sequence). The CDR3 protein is CAWSPQALYNEQFF. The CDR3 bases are TGTGCCTGGAGTCCCCAGGCCCTCTACAATGAGCAGTTCTTC.

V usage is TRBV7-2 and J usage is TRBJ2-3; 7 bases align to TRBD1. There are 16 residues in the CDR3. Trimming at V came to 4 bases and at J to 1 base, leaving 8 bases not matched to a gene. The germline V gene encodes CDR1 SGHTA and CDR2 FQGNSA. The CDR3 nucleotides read TGTGCCAGCAGCTATAAAGGGGGCGCGGGCACAGATACGCAGTATTTT. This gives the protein CASSYKGGAGTDTQYF.

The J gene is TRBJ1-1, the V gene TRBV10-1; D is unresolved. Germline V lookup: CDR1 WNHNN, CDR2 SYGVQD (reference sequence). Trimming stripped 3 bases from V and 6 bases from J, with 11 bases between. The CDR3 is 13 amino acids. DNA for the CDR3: TGCGCCAGCAGTGACGGAGGGTTGGCTGAAGCTTTCTTT. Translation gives CASSDGGLAEAFF.

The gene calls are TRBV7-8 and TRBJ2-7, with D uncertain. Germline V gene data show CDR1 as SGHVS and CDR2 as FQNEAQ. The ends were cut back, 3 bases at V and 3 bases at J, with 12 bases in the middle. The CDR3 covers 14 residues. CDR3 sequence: CASSFRRTGYEQYF. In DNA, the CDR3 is TGTGCCAGCAGCTTTAGAAGGACGGGCTACGAGCAGTACTTC.

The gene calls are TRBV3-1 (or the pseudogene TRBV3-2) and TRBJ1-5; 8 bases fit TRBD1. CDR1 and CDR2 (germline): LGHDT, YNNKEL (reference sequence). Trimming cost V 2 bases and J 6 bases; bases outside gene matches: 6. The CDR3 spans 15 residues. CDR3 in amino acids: CASSQSQGVVQPQHF. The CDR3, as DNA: TGTGCCAGCAGCCAATCACAGGGGGTAGTTCAGCCCCAGCATTTT.

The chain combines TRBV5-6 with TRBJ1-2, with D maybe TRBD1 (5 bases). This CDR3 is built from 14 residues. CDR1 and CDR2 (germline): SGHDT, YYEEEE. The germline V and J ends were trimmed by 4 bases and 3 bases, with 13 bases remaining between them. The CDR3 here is CASSPQGAYYGYTF. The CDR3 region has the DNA TGTGCCAGCAGCCCCCAAGGGGCGTACTATGGCTACACCTTC.

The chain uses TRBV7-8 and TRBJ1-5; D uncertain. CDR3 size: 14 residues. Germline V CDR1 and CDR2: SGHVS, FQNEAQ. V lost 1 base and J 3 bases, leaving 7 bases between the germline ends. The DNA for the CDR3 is TGTGCCAGCAGCTTAGACGGTTACAATCAGCCCCAGCATTTT. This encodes CASSLDGYNQPQHF.

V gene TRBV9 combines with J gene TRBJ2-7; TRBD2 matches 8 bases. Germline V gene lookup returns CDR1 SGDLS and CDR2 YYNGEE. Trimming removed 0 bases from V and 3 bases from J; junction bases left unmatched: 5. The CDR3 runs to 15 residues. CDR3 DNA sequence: TGTGCCAGCAGCGTAGCGAGCGGGGGCTTCTACGAGCAGTACTTC. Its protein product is CASSVASGGFYEQYF.

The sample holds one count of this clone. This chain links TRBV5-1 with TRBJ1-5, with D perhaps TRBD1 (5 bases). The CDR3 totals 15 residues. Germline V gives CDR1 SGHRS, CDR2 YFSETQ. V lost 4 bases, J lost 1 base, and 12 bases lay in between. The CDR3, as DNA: TGCGCCAGCAGCATATCAGGGTTAAGCAATCAGCCCCAGCATTTT. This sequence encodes CASSISGLSNQPQHF.

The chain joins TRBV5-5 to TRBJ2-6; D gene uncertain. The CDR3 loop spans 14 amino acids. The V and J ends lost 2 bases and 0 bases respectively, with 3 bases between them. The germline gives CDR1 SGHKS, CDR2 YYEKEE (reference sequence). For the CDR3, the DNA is TGTGCCAGCAGCTTCTTCTCTGGGGCCAACGTCCTGACTTTC. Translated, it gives CASSFFSGANVLTF.

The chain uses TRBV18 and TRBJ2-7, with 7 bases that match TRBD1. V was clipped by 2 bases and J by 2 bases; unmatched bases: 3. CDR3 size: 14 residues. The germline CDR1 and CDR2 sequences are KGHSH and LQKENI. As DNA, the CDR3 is TGTGCCAGCTCACCAGGGACAGCCACCTACGAGCAGTACTTC. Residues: CASSPGTATYEQYF.

The CDR3 coding sequence is TGTGCCAGCAGCTCATTCGACGGGAGCTATGGCTACACCTTC. Protein product: CASSSFDGSYGYTF. The genes are TRBV5-5 and TRBJ1-2; D not certain. This CDR3 comprises 14 residues. Looked up from germline, CDR1 is SGHKS and CDR2 is YYEKEE (reference sequence). Trimming shortened V by 3 bases and J by 4 bases, and 13 bases separated the two germline ends.

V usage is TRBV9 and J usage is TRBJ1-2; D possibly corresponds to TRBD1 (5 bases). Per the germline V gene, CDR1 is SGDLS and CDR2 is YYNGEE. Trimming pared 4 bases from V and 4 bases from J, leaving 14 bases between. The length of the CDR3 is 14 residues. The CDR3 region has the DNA TGTGCCAGCAGCCCTAGCGGGACCTTCTATGGCTACACCTTC. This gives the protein CASSPSGTFYGYTF.

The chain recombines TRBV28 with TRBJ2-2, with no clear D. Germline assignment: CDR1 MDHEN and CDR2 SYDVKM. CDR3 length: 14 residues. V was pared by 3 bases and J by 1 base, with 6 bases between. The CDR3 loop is CASSFYRNTGELFF. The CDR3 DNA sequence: TGTGCCAGCAGTTTCTACAGGAACACCGGGGAGCTGTTTTTT.

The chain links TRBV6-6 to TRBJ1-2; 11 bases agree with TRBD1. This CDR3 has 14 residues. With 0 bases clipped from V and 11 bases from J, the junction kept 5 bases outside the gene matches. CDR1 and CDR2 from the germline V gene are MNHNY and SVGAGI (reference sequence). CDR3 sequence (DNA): TGTGCCAGCAGTTACTCGACAGGACAGGGGGCATACACCTTC. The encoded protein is CASSYSTGQGAYTF.

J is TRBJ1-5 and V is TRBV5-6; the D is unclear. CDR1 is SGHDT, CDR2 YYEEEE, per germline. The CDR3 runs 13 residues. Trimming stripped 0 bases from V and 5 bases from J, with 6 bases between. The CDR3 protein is CASSLGGHQPQHF. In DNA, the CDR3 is TGTGCCAGCAGCTTGGGAGGACATCAGCCCCAGCATTTT.